This T cell receptor beta chain was recovered during a study of shared clonotypes between healthy human individuals. Germline CDR1 reads MRHNA; CDR2 reads SNTAGT. The CDR3 length is 14 residues. Trimming cost V 0 bases and J 7 bases, with 9 bases left between them. Study-level results: Only blood was sampled; tissue repertoires likely differ.

About this clone: Antigen: not known.

TCRdb keeps only in-frame clones here, not all; method: immunoSEQ multiplex PCR. The sample shows some 2.1 million clones, around 95% of them seen only once. The sequencing sample was made of naive CD4+ T cells sorted from blood. Subset defined: CD45RA+ positively selected. This rearrangement joins TRBV6-4 to TRBJ1-4, with a possible D match to TRBD1 (6 bases). This TCR was recovered from a man between 18 and 29 years old in good health. The CDR3 nucleotides are TGTGCCAGCAGTGACTCGAGGGGGGGTGAAAAACTGTTTTTT. Translating it yields CASSDSRGGEKLFF.